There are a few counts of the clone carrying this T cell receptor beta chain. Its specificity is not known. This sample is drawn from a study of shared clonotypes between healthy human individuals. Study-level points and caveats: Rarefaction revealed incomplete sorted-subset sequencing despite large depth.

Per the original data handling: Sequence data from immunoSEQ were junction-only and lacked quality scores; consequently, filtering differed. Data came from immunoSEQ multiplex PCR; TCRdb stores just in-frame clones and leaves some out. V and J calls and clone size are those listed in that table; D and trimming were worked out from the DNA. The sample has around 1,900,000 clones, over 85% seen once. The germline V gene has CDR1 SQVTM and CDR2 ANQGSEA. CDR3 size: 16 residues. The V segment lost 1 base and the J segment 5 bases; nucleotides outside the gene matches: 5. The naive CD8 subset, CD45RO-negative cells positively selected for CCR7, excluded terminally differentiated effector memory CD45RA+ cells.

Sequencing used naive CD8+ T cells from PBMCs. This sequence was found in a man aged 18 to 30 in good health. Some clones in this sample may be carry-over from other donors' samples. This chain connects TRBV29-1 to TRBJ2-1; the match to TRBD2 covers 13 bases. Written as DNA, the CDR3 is TGCAGCGTTGAAGGGACTAGCGGGAGAGGTGACAATGAGCAGTTCTTC. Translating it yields CSVEGTSGRGDNEQFF.